The clone carrying this TCR beta chain was counted only a few times. What it binds is unknown. Trimming removed 0 bases at V and 1 base at J, with 7 bases between. In germline, CDR1 is SGHNT, CDR2 YYREEE (reference sequence). The CDR3 is 14 amino acids. Antigen-specific CD4+ T cells expanded by the ViraFEST assay with viral peptide pools were then sequenced. When about ten days of culture had elapsed, CD4+ T cells were isolated. Prior SARS-CoV-2 infection was absent in the vaccine recipients, as shown by negative nucleocapsid antibodies. The data are from a study of vaccination effects on CD4 cells after COVID-19. Using immunoSEQ multiplex PCR, the repertoire was profiled, and TCRdb retains in-frame clones only, with some absent. This sample yields about 25,000 clones, of which 55% to 80% are seen a single time; about 5% belongs to the top ten.

The chain carries TRBV5-4 and TRBJ1-1; D not resolved. This receptor was identified in a human donor who received a COVID-19 vaccine. The sequencing used CD4+ T cells from PBMCs cultured with SARS-CoV-2 spike peptides, collected before COVID-19 vaccination. This CDR3 is CASSLAVPNTEAFF. CDR3 coding DNA: TGTGCCAGCAGCTTGGCCGTTCCGAACACTGAAGCTTTCTTT.